This note documents a single T cell receptor beta chain sequence. Its ends do not fully match the called genes, so a read error is possible. This sample was taken from a study of cytomegalovirus exposure and HLA in healthy donors. The germline gives CDR1 LGHNA, CDR2 YSLEER. CDR3 length: 17 amino acids. With 60 Vbeta and 13 Jbeta primers, the PCR was carried out. Profiled with immunoSEQ multiplex PCR; TCRdb holds only in-frame clones, not every one. In the table there are about 140,000 clones, around four fifths of which are singletons. Material: PBMCs. This receptor was taken from a woman in her 40s in good health and CMV-seronegative. V and J are TRBV4-3 and TRBJ2-5, with a weak D call TRBD1 (6 bases). The CDR3 loop is CASSHRPGTPDQEIQYF. Written as DNA, the CDR3 is TGCGCCAGCAGCCATAGGCCCGGGACACCTGACCAAGAGATCCAGTACTTC.